A single T cell receptor (beta chain) is shown here with its context. The source of the sample is a study of blood T cell repertoires in COVID-19. Overall study: The United States, Italy and Spain provided the acute and convalescent COVID-19 samples. In each case, the material was cDNA or gDNA derived from T cells, B-cell-depleted T cells, or PBMCs.

Authors' analysis steps: Nucleated cell number was recorded as an estimate derived from reference gene primer amplification. Measured with immunoSEQ multiplex PCR; TCRdb has only the in-frame clones, and not every one. V and J calls plus clone size are reproduced from that table; the DNA served to infer D and trimming. The sample lists over 100,000 clones, around 80% occurring once. Trimming took 4 bases from V and 8 from J; bases not matched to a gene: 5. Germline CDR1 is SGHAT and CDR2 is FQNNGV. This CDR3 has 15 residues. The sample consisted of peripheral blood. The source is a woman of 80 years or more with active or convalescent COVID-19. The chain links TRBV11-2 to TRBJ2-1; 13 nucleotides agree with TRBD2. The CDR3 sequence is CASSSGTSGKDEQFF. The CDR3 nucleotides read TGTGCCAGCAGCTCAGGGACTAGCGGGAAGGATGAGCAGTTCTTC.